This is a list of T cell receptor beta chains from one sample in a study of CD8+ T cells in alopecia areata. Assay: immunoSEQ multiplex PCR; the TCRdb copy retains only in-frame clones and omits some. The sample includes 150,000 to 200,000 clones, 60% of them seen just once. The sequencing here drew on CD4+ T cells sorted from blood, taken at week 24, from a patient treated with tofacitinib. Every receptor here comes from a human donor with alopecia areata. CDR3s include the opening cysteine and the closing phenylalanine or tryptophan. D genes are given only for firm matches. Clone size is given for some rows only: seen once, a few or many times, or a class if the clone is expanded.

d_gene,j_gene,v_gene,abundance,len,CDR3aa,CDR3nt
TRBD1,TRBJ1-5,TRBV30,-,13,CAWGTGPHQPQHF,TGTGCCTGGGGGACAGGTCCACATCAGCCCCAGCATTTT
-,TRBJ2-2,TRBV19,few,13,CASRDTNTGELFF,TGTGCCAGTCGTGATACAAACACCGGGGAGCTGTTTTTT
-,TRBJ2-2,TRBV10-3,-,13,CAISEGSSGELFF,TGTGCCATCAGTGAGGGGAGTTCCGGGGAGCTGTTTTTT
TRBD2,TRBJ2-7,TRBV4-3,-,16,CASSQDLAGASYEQYF,TGCGCCAGCAGCCAGGACCTAGCGGGGGCATCCTACGAGCAGTACTTC
-,TRBJ1-6,TRBV29-1,-,11,CSVQQGTTLHF,TGCAGCGTACAACAGGGTACAACCCTCCACTTT
TRBD1,TRBJ1-2,TRBV30,-,14,CAWSSHRGQGGYTF,TGTGCCTGGAGTTCACACAGGGGGCAGGGGGGCTACACCTTC
-,TRBJ2-7,TRBV29-1,-,11,CSVRTAQEQYF,TGCAGCGTAAGGACAGCACAAGAGCAGTACTTC
-,TRBJ2-3,TRBV29-1,few,12,CSVAGLGDTQYF,TGCAGCGTTGCGGGGCTTGGAGATACGCAGTATTTT
-,TRBJ2-7,TRBV2,-,9,CASGGHQYF,TGTGCCAGTGGGGGACATCAGTACTTC
-,TRBJ2-6,TRBV15,-,17,CATSRVRGGSGANVLTF,TGTGCCACCAGCAGAGTTAGGGGCGGCTCTGGGGCCAACGTCCTGACTTTC
-,TRBJ2-7,TRBV4-3,few,14,CASSQDVTGYEQYF,TGCGCCAGCAGCCAAGATGTTACGGGCTACGAGCAGTACTTC
TRBD1,TRBJ2-5,TRBV25-1,-,17,CASTPTGQGGLRETQYF,TGTGCCAGCACCCCCACTGGACAGGGGGGATTGAGAGAGACCCAGTACTTC
-,TRBJ2-1,TRBV10-3,-,15,CAISEPKGSYNEQFF,TGTGCCATCAGTGAACCCAAAGGGAGCTACAATGAGCAGTTCTTC
-,TRBJ1-1,TRBV5-6,-,13,CASTSRENTEAFF,TGTGCCAGCACCTCCAGGGAAAACACTGAAGCTTTCTTT
-,TRBJ2-3,TRBV29-1,few,15,CSVEAVWGGGDTQYF,TGCAGCGTTGAAGCGGTATGGGGTGGTGGAGATACGCAGTATTTT
TRBD1,TRBJ1-1,TRBV27,many,14,CASSLARGTTEAFF,TGTGCCAGCAGTTTGGCCAGGGGGACCACTGAAGCTTTCTTT
TRBD1,TRBJ2-6,TRBV6-1,-,17,CASSVLTGDSGANVLTF,TGTGCCAGCAGTGTACTAACAGGGGACTCTGGGGCCAACGTCCTGACTTTC
-,TRBJ2-7,TRBV23-1,once,15,CASSQNSPPKDEQYF,TGCGCCAGCAGTCAGAACTCCCCCCCGAAAGACGAGCAGTACTTC